The 29 T cell receptor beta chains presented below share a single source sample, sequenced in a study of T cell responses to AZD1222 COVID-19 vaccine. Sequenced by immunoSEQ multiplex PCR; TCRdb stores in-frame clones only, minus some. This table has about 180,000 clones, 80% to 90% appearing once. The sample here was peripheral blood, taken on day 0 of AZD1222 vaccination. These receptors were taken from an adult in good health.

The chain is built from TRBV6-5 and TRBJ2-1; 8 bases are a match to TRBD2. From germline, CDR1 is MNHEY and CDR2 SVGAGI. Unmatched junction bases numbered 6, after V lost 6 bases and J lost 2 bases. The CDR3 consists of 15 residues. Here the CDR3 reads CASRHSGGPYNEQFF. The CDR3 bases are TGTGCCAGCAGACACTCGGGGGGGCCCTACAATGAGCAGTTCTTC.

This rearrangement joins TRBV6-5 to TRBJ2-7, with D uncertain. CDR3 length: 13 residues. The germline CDR1 and CDR2 sequences are MNHEY and SVGAGI. The germline V and J ends were trimmed by 6 bases and 6 bases, with 15 bases remaining between them. The CDR3 here is CASRATLSSEQYV. As DNA, the CDR3 is TGTGCCAGCAGAGCTACCCTGTCATCCGAGCAGTACGTC.

This sequence joins TRBV7-3 and TRBJ2-2; 9 bases are shared with TRBD1. The V segment lost 5 bases and the J segment 2 bases; nucleotides outside the gene matches: 3. Germline V gene data show CDR1 as SGHTA and CDR2 as FQGTGA. CDR3 length equals 15 residues. As DNA, the CDR3 is TGTGCCAGCAGCCGACAGGGGGGCAACACCGGGGAGCTGTTTTTT. This encodes CASSRQGGNTGELFF.

V and J are TRBV19 and TRBJ2-7; 7 bases are a match to TRBD1. CDR1 is LNHDA and CDR2 is SQIVND in the germline V gene (reference sequence). After removal of 3 bases from V and 4 bases from J, the junction contained 6 bases not matched to a gene. The CDR3 contains 14 residues. The CDR3 region is CASSIKGGTYEQYF. The CDR3 nucleotides are TGTGCCAGTAGTATTAAAGGGGGCACTTACGAGCAGTACTTC.

The chain is built from TRBV18 and TRBJ1-3, with D unresolved. Trimming cost V 3 bases and J 1 base, with 16 bases left between them. Germline CDR1 KGHSH, CDR2 LQKENI. The CDR3 runs 17 residues. This CDR3 is CASSPVLVGNSGNTIYF. Written as DNA, the CDR3 is TGTGCCAGCTCACCGGTTCTAGTAGGTAATTCTGGAAACACCATATATTTT.

This chain connects TRBV19 to TRBJ1-2; 7 nucleotides align to TRBD1. The germline gives CDR1 LNHDA, CDR2 SQIVND (reference sequence). Trimming removed 7 bases from V and 3 bases from J; junction bases left unmatched: 8. The CDR3 covers 14 residues. Here the CDR3 DNA reads TGTGCCAGTAACTCCTTACAGGGGTACTATGGCTACACCTTC. It specifies CASNSLQGYYGYTF.

This clone was recorded once. The rearrangement uses TRBV4-1 and TRBJ1-2, with 7 bases that match TRBD1. V shed 3 bases, J shed 2 bases, and the junction held 3 bases outside the gene matches. CDR3 length equals 14 residues. The germline V gene encodes CDR1 MGHRA and CDR2 YSYEKL. For the CDR3, the DNA is TGCGCCAGCAGCCATGGGACAGAGAACTATGGCTACACCTTC. It yields the protein CASSHGTENYGYTF.

The chain has TRBV6-5 and TRBJ1-5, with TRBD1 matching over 9 bases. Germline CDR1 is MNHEY and CDR2 is SVGAGI. V gave up 6 bases and J gave up 0 bases; unmatched junction bases: 3. The CDR3 extends over 15 amino acids. CDR3 amino acids: CASSRTGASNQPQHF. CDR3 sequence (DNA): TGTGCCAGCAGCCGGACAGGGGCTAGCAATCAGCCCCAGCATTTT.

The chain recombines TRBV2 with TRBJ1-1; D not resolved. The CDR3 length is 11 residues. V lost 4 bases to trimming and J lost 6 bases, with 6 bases between them. CDR1 and CDR2 (germline): SNHLY, FYNNEI. The CDR3 region has the DNA TGTGCCAGCAGTGGCCGCGCTGAAGCTTTCTTT. Residues: CASSGRAEAFF.

Ten or more counts support this clone. The chain employs TRBV6-2 or TRBV6-3 and TRBJ2-6; D ambiguous. The CDR3 sequence is 14 residues long. Germline CDR1 is MNHEY and CDR2 is SVGEGT. The V end was cut by 2 bases, the J end by 0 bases, with 2 bases between. CDR3 region: CASSYSSGANVLTF. For the CDR3, the DNA is TGTGCCAGCAGTTACAGCTCTGGGGCCAACGTCCTGACTTTC.

This clone was detected once. This rearrangement joins TRBV4-3 to TRBJ1-2; D is ambiguous. The CDR3 extends over 17 amino acids. The ends were cut back, 0 bases at V and 8 bases at J, with 22 bases in the middle. In germline, CDR1 is LGHNA, CDR2 YSLEER. Written as DNA, the CDR3 is TGCGCCAGCAGCCAAGATCGACCCAGCCCGCGGATAGCCGGCTACACCTTC. It is translated as CASSQDRPSPRIAGYTF.

CDR3 protein: CASSPTGYYEQYF. In DNA, the CDR3 is TGCGCCAGCAGCCCGACAGGATACTACGAGCAGTACTTC. The chain is built from TRBV5-1 and TRBJ2-7, with D perhaps matching TRBD1 (6 bases). Germline V lookup: CDR1 SGHRS, CDR2 YFSETQ. The ends were cut back, 4 bases at V and 3 bases at J, with 11 bases in the middle. CDR3 length: 13 amino acids. The entire variable domain, with the rest obtained from reference TRBV5-1 and TRBJ2-7, is as follows: KAGVTQTPRYLIKTRGQQVTLSCSPISGHRSVSWYQQTPGQGLQFLFEYFSETQRNKGNFPGRFSGRQFSNSRSEMNVSTLELGDSALYLCASSPTGYYEQYFGPGTRLTVT.

This chain uses TRBV9 with TRBJ2-3; 14 bases line up with TRBD2. CDR1 is SGDLS, CDR2 YYNGEE, per germline. The length of the CDR3 is 18 residues. V shed 0 bases and J 3 bases; nucleotides not matched to a gene: 6. Here the CDR3 DNA reads TGTGCCAGCAGCGTAGTGACTAGCGGGGGGGCCATGACAGATACGCAGTATTTT. As protein: CASSVVTSGGAMTDTQYF.

The V and J genes are TRBV3-1 (or the pseudogene TRBV3-2) and TRBJ2-3, with TRBD2 identical over 10 bases. The germline gives CDR1 LGHDT, CDR2 YNNKEL (reference sequence). V lost 1 base to trimming and J lost 3 bases; unmatched junction nucleotides: 4. CDR3 length: 16 residues. The CDR3 DNA follows: TGTGCCAGCAGCCAAGTGGCTAGCGGGGGAACAGATACGCAGTATTTT. Its translation is CASSQVASGGTDTQYF.

The V call is TRBV6-2 or TRBV6-3, the J call TRBJ1-6; TRBD1 agrees at 7 bases. The CDR3 contains 17 residues. Germline V CDR1 and CDR2: MNHEY, SVGEGT. The V segment lost 5 bases and the J segment 9 bases; nucleotides outside the gene matches: 16. CDR3 residues: CASSRILGQTTGSPLHF. CDR3 nucleotides: TGTGCCAGCAGTCGCATATTGGGACAGACGACTGGTTCACCCCTCCACTTT.

The gene calls are TRBV13 and TRBJ1-3, with D hard to call. V lost 1 base and J 0 bases, leaving 7 bases between the germline ends. The CDR3 totals 15 residues. Germline CDR1 and CDR2: PRHDT and FYEKMQ (reference sequence). The CDR3 coding sequence is TGTGCCAGCAGCTTAGAAGGCATCTCTGGAAACACCATATATTTT. Encoded protein: CASSLEGISGNTIYF.

This clone was seen once. This chain links TRBV25-1 with TRBJ1-1; TRBD1 matches 7 bases. V was clipped by 3 bases and J by 0 bases; unmatched bases: 1. The germline gives CDR1 MGHDK, CDR2 SYGVNS. This CDR3 is built from 14 residues. CDR3 region: CASSETGLNTEAFF. CDR3 bases: TGTGCCAGCAGTGAGACAGGGTTGAACACTGAAGCTTTCTTT.

The rearrangement uses TRBV27 and TRBJ1-2; tentatively, D is TRBD1 (5 bases). The CDR3 has 15 amino acids. Trimming removed 2 bases at V and 2 bases at J, with 12 bases between. The germline V gene encodes CDR1 MNHEY and CDR2 SMNVEV (reference sequence). CDR3 in DNA: TGTGCCAGCAGTTTAGGGGCCAGTCTAAACTATGGCTACACCTTC. It yields the protein CASSLGASLNYGYTF.

This chain uses TRBV28 with TRBJ1-1, with TRBD1 identical over 7 bases. The CDR3 runs 14 residues. After removal of 2 bases from V and 7 bases from J, the junction contained 7 bases not matched to a gene. The germline gives CDR1 MDHEN, CDR2 SYDVKM. The CDR3 reads CASSLPPTGIEAFF. The CDR3 nucleotides are TGTGCCAGCAGTTTACCCCCGACAGGGATTGAAGCTTTCTTT.

This clone came up a few times. This chain joins TRBV6-5 and TRBJ1-2; D possibly corresponds to TRBD1 (5 bases). Germline CDR1 reads MNHEY; CDR2 reads SVGAGI. Deletions cut 10 bases from V and 6 bases from J, with 18 bases between. This CDR3 has 13 amino acids. CDR3 loop: CATSDNRRNGYTF. In DNA form, the CDR3 reads TGTGCCACCTCGGACAATAGGCGGAATGGCTACACCTTC.

This sequence joins TRBV4-2 and TRBJ2-5; no firm D call. V was pared by 2 bases and J by 5 bases, with 18 bases between. The CDR3 consists of 16 residues. Germline loops: CDR1 LGHNA, CDR2 YNFKEQ. The CDR3 coding sequence is TGTGCCAGCAGCCAACTTAAAGGCGGTCGGGTGGAGACCCAGTACTTC. Amino acid sequence: CASSQLKGGRVETQYF.

The gene calls are TRBV14 and TRBJ1-1; tentative D call: TRBD1 (5 bases). Trimming took 4 bases from V and 0 from J, leaving 12 bases between them. The CDR3 has 15 residues. The germline CDR1 and CDR2 sequences are SGHDN and FVKESK. CDR3 loop: CASSRPGLLNTEAFF. CDR3 nucleotides: TGTGCCAGCAGCCGACCGGGACTCCTGAACACTGAAGCTTTCTTT.

This clone showed up just once. The chain has TRBV4-1 and TRBJ1-3; maybe TRBD1 (5 bases). Germline V gene lookup returns CDR1 MGHRA and CDR2 YSYEKL. With 0 bases removed from V and 8 bases from J, the gap between germline ends came to 23 bases. The CDR3 consists of 18 residues. CDR3 amino acids: CASSQEYRLFQGVDTIYF. In DNA form, the CDR3 reads TGCGCCAGCAGCCAAGAGTATCGGTTGTTTCAGGGAGTGGACACCATATATTTT.

The chain combines TRBV7-9 with TRBJ1-4; TRBD1 might be the D (5 bases). The V end was cut by 1 base, the J end by 6 bases, with 12 bases between. Germline CDR1 and CDR2: SEHNR and FQNEAQ (reference sequence). This CDR3 has 15 residues. The chain's CDR3 is CASSLDRGVHEKLFF. In DNA form, the CDR3 reads TGTGCCAGCAGCTTAGATCGGGGCGTTCATGAAAAACTGTTTTTT.

This chain links TRBV5-6 with TRBJ1-1; 7 nucleotides agree with TRBD1. CDR1 is SGHDT and CDR2 is YYEEEE in the germline V gene. Losses at the gene ends were 0 bases for V and 1 base for J; bases not matched to a gene: 0. CDR3 length: 14 residues. The chain's CDR3 is CASSLAGGNTEAFF. CDR3 sequence (DNA): TGTGCCAGCAGCTTGGCAGGGGGGAACACTGAAGCTTTCTTT. The full variable domain, rest sourced from reference TRBV5-6 and TRBJ1-1, is DAGVTQSPTHLIKTRGQQVTLRCSPKSGHDTVSWYQQALGQGPQFIFQYYEEEERQRGNFPDRFSGHQFPNYSSELNVNALLLGDSALYLCASSLAGGNTEAFFGQGTRLTVV.

The J gene is TRBJ2-4, the V gene TRBV7-9; a possible D gene is TRBD2 (6 bases). Trimming stripped 0 bases from V and 8 bases from J, with 8 bases between. CDR3 size: 13 residues. Per the germline V gene, CDR1 is SEHNR and CDR2 is FQNEAQ (reference sequence). In DNA form, the CDR3 reads TGTGCCAGCAGCTTAGCTGGGGAGGACATTCAGTACTTC. It translates to CASSLAGEDIQYF.

The chain carries TRBV5-1 and TRBJ2-7; 11 positions match TRBD2. Per the germline V gene, CDR1 is SGHRS and CDR2 is YFSETQ. The CDR3 totals 15 residues. The junction had 2 bases not matched to a gene; V was cut back by 0 bases and J by 3 bases. This chain's CDR3 is CASSLELAGVYEQYV. CDR3 nucleotide sequence: TGCGCCAGCAGCTTGGAACTAGCGGGGGTCTACGAGCAGTACGTC.

This clone appeared a few times. The V gene is TRBV7-9, the J gene TRBJ1-5; 8 positions agree with TRBD1. CDR1 and CDR2 (germline): SEHNR, FQNEAQ (reference sequence). V lost 4 bases to trimming and J lost 2 bases; unmatched junction nucleotides: 7. This CDR3 comprises 16 residues. The CDR3 region is CASSSDRGRGNQPQHF. CDR3 sequence (DNA): TGTGCCAGCAGCTCCGACAGGGGTAGGGGCAATCAGCCCCAGCATTTT.

This clone was recorded once. This sequence joins TRBV6-5 and TRBJ1-5; D call uncertain. The CDR3 is 15 amino acids. CDR1 MNHEY and CDR2 SVGAGI come from the germline V gene. V lost 4 bases to trimming and J lost 0 bases, with 10 bases between them. The CDR3 DNA is TGTGCCAGCAGTTCGCAGGCATTTAGCAATCAGCCCCAGCATTTT. Residues: CASSSQAFSNQPQHF.